This T cell receptor beta chain was sequenced during a study of immune evolution from preneoplasia to lung adenocarcinoma. After pathologic assessment, macro-dissection selected premalignant or tumor cells for extraction. With regard to this clone: Its antigen is as yet unknown.

Study conclusions and caveats: Later-stage lesions appeared to have more T cells, more diversity, less clonality. Top clone share appeared to fall from AAH through AIS, MIA, adenocarcinoma.

The assay was immunoSEQ multiplex PCR, and TCRdb's table has in-frame clones only and misses some. There are some 9,900 clones in the sample; about four fifths occur only once, and 4% to 5.5% lies in the top ten. Trimming took 6 bases from V and 8 from J; bases not matched to a gene: 7. Per the germline V gene, CDR1 is MDHEN and CDR2 is SYDVKM. The CDR3 contains 14 residues. The sequence came from a person aged 65 to 85 with lung adenocarcinoma. The J gene is TRBJ2-4, the V gene TRBV28, with 10 bases aligning to TRBD2. The sample consisted of FFPE minimally invasive lung adenocarcinoma tissue. Written as DNA, the CDR3 is TGTGCCAGCAGAAAGAGCGGGAGGGCTGACATTCAGTACTTC. Translating it yields CASRKSGRADIQYF.